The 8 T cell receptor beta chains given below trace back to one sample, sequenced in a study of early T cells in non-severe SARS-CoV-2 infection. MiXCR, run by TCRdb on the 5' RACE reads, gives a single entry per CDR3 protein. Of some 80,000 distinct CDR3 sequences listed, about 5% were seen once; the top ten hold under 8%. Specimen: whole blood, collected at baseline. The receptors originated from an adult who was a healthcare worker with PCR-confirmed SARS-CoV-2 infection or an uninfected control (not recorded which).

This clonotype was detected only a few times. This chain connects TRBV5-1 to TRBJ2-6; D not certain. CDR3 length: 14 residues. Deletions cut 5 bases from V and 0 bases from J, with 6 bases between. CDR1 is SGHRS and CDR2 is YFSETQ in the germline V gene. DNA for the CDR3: TGCGCCAGCAGGGTTTACTCTGGGGCCAACGTCCTGACTTTC. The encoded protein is CASRVYSGANVLTF.

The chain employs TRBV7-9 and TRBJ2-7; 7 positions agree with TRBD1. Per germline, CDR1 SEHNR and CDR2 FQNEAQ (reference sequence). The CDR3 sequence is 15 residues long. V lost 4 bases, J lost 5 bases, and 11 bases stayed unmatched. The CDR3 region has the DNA TGTGCCAGCAGCTCCCGAGGGCAGGGGGTACACGAGCAGTACTTC. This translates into CASSSRGQGVHEQYF.

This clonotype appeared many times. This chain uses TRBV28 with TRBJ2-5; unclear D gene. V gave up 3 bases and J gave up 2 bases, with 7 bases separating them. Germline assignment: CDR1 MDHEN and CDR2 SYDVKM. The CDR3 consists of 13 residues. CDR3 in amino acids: CASSFQLQETQYF. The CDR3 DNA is TGTGCCAGCAGTTTCCAGCTTCAAGAGACCCAGTACTTC.

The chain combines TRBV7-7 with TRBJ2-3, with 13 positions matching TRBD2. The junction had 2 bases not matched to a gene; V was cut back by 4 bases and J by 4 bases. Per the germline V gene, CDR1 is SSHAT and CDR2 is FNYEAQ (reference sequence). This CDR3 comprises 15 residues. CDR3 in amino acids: CASSYTSGRADTQYF. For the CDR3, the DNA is TGTGCCAGCAGCTATACTAGCGGGAGGGCAGATACGCAGTATTTT. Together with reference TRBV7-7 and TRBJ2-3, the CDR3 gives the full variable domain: GAGVSQSPRYKVTKRGQDVTLRCDPISSHATLYWYQQALGQGPEFLTYFNYEAQPDKSGLPSDRFSAERPEGSISTLTIQRTEQRDSAMYRCASSYTSGRADTQYFGPGTRLTVL.

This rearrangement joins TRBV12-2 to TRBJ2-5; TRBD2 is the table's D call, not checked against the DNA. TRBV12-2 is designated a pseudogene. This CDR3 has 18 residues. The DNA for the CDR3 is TGTGCAAGTCGCTTAGCCAGGACTAGCGGGTCATACCAAGAGACCCAGTACTTC. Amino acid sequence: CASRLARTSGSYQETQYF.

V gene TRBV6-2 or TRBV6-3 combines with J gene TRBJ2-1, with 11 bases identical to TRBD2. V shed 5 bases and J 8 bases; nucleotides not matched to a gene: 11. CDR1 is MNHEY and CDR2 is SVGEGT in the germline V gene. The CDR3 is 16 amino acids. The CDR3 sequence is CASSRLAGGGQDEQFF. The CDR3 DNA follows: TGTGCCAGCAGTCGCTTAGCGGGAGGGGGCCAGGATGAGCAGTTCTTC.

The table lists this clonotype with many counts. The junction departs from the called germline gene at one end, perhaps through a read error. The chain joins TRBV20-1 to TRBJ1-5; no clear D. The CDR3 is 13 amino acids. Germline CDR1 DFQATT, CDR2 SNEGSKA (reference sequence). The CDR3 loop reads CSATDGSNQPQLF. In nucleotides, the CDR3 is TGCAGTGCAACAGACGGTAGCAATCAGCCCCAGCTTTTT.

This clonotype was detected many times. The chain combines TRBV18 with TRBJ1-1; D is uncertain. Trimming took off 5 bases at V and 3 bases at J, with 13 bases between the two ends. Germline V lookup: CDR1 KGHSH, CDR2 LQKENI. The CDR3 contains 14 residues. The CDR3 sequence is CASSAYSGDTEAFF. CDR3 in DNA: TGTGCCAGCTCAGCCTATAGCGGGGACACTGAAGCTTTCTTT.